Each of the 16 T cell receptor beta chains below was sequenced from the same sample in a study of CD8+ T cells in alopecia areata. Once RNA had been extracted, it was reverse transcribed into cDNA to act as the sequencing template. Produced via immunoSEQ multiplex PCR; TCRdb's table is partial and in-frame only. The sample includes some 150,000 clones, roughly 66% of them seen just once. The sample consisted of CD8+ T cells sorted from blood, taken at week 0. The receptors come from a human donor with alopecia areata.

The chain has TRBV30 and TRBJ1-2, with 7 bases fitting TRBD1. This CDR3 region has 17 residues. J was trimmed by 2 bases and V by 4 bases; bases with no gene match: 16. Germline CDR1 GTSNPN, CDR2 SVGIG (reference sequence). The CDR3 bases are TGTGCCTGGAACCCACCTTTCCGGGACAGAGAGAACTATGGCTACACCTTC. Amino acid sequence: CAWNPPFRDRENYGYTF.

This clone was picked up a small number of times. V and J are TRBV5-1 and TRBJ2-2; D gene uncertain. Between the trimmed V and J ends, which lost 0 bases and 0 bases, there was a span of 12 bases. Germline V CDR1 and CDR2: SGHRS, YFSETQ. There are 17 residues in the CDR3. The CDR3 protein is CASSLGWGWSNTGELFF. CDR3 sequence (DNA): TGCGCCAGCAGCTTGGGTTGGGGATGGTCGAACACCGGGGAGCTGTTTTTT.

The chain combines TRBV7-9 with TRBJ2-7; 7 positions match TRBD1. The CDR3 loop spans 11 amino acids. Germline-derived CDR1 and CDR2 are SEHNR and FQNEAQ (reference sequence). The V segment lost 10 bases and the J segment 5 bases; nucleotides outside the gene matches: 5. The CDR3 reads CATATGNEQYF. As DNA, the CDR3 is TGTGCCACCGCGACAGGGAACGAGCAGTACTTC.

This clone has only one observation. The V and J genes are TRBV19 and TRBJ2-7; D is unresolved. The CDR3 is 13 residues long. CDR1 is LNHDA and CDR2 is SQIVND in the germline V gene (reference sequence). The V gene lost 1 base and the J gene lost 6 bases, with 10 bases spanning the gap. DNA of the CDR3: TGTGCCAGTAGTATAGGCTTGGGAAGCGAGCAGTACTTC. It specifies CASSIGLGSEQYF.

The CDR3 DNA sequence: TGTGCCAGCAGTTTCACGACTGAACCCTACTACAATGAGCAGTTCTTC. This translates into CASSFTTEPYYNEQFF. This chain joins TRBV6-6 and TRBJ2-1; D not resolved. Germline CDR1 is MNHNY and CDR2 is SVGAGI (reference sequence). The CDR3 loop spans 16 amino acids. V was trimmed by 4 bases and J by 3 bases, leaving 16 bases between them.

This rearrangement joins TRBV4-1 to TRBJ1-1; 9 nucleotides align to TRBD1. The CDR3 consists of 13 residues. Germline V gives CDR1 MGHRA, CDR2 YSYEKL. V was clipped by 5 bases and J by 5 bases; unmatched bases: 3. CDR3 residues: CASSGTGITEAFF. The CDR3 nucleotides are TGCGCCAGCAGCGGGACAGGGATAACTGAAGCTTTCTTT.

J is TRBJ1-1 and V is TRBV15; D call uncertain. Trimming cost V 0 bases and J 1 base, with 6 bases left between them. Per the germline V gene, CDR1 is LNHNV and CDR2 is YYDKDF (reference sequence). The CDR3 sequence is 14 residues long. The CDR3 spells CATSRDVANTEAFF. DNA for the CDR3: TGTGCCACCAGCAGAGATGTAGCGAACACTGAAGCTTTCTTT.

The CDR3 sequence: CASSFSGDYNEQFF. As DNA, the CDR3 is TGTGCCAGCAGCTTTAGCGGGGACTACAATGAGCAGTTCTTC. The genes are TRBV27 and TRBJ2-1; 8 nucleotides line up with TRBD2. Germline V gene sequence: CDR1 MNHEY, CDR2 SMNVEV (reference sequence). With 6 bases clipped from V and 3 bases from J, the junction kept 4 bases outside the gene matches. The CDR3 sequence is 14 residues long.

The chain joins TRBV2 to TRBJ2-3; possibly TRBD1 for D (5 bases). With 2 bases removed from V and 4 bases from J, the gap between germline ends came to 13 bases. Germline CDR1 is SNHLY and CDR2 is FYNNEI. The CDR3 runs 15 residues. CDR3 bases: TGTGCCAGCAGTGAAACCAGGGTGCCCTCAGATACGCAGTATTTT. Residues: CASSETRVPSDTQYF.

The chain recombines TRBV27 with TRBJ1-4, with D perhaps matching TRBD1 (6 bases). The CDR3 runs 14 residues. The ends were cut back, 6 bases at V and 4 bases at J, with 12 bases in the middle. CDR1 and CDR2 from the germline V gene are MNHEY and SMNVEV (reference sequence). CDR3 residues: CASRPYRVNEKLFF. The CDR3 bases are TGTGCCAGCAGACCTTACAGGGTTAATGAAAAACTGTTTTTT.

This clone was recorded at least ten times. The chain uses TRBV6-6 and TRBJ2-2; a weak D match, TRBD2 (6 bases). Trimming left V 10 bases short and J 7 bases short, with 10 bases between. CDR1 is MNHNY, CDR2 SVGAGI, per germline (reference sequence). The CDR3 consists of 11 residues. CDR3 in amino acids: CATGTYGELFF. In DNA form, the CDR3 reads TGTGCCACCGGGACTTACGGGGAGCTGTTTTTT.

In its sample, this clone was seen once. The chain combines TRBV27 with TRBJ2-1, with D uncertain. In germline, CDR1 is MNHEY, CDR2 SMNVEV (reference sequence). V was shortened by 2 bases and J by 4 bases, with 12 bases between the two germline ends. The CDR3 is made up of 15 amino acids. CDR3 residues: CASSLGQLGYNEQFF. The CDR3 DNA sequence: TGTGCCAGCAGTTTAGGGCAGCTAGGGTACAATGAGCAGTTCTTC.

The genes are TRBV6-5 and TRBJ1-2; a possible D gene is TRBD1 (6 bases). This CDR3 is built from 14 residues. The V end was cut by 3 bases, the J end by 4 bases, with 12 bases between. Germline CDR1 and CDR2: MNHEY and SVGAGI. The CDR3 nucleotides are TGTGCCAGCAGTTATCAGGGGAGGGGCTATGGCTACACCTTC. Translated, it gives CASSYQGRGYGYTF.

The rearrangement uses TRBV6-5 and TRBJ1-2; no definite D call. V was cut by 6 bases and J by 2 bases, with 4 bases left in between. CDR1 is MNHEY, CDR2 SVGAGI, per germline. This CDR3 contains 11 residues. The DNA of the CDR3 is TGTGCCAGCAGATCCAACTATGGCTACACCTTC. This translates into CASRSNYGYTF.

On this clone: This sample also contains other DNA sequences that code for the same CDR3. CDR3 protein: CASSLNEKLFF. The CDR3 DNA sequence: TGTGCCAGCAGCTTAAACGAAAAACTGTTTTTT. This chain uses TRBV7-9 with TRBJ1-4; unclear D gene. V was shortened by 2 bases and J by 8 bases, with 3 bases between the two germline ends. Germline assignment: CDR1 SEHNR and CDR2 FQNEAQ (reference sequence). CDR3 length equals 11 residues.

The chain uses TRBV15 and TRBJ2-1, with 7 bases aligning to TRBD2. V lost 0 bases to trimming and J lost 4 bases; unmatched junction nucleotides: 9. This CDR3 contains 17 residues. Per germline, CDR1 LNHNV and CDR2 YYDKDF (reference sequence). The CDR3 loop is CATSREGGASRYNEQFF. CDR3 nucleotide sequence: TGTGCCACCAGCAGAGAGGGAGGGGCGAGCCGATACAATGAGCAGTTCTTC.